This T cell receptor (beta chain) was retrieved from a study of PD-L1 blockade in urothelial cancer. Overall study: Researchers looked at the blood 3 weeks (second dose) and 6 weeks after treatment began.

This clone was recorded a few times. V gave up 7 bases and J gave up 4 bases; unmatched junction bases: 6. The CDR3 contains 13 residues. Germline lookup yields CDR1 LGHNT and CDR2 FRNRAP. Sequencing was performed with immunoSEQ multiplex PCR; in TCRdb, only in-frame clones are kept and a portion is missing. The sample records more than 45,000 clones, 88% being singletons. This chain uses TRBV12-5 with TRBJ2-5, with 7 bases that match TRBD1. Sequencing used PBMCs, obtained around atezolizumab (anti-PD-L1) treatment. The TCR comes from a man at least 80 years old with urothelial cancer. As DNA, the CDR3 is TGTGCTAGTGCTACAGGGGAGTCAGAGACCCAGTACTTC. Amino acid sequence: CASATGESETQYF.